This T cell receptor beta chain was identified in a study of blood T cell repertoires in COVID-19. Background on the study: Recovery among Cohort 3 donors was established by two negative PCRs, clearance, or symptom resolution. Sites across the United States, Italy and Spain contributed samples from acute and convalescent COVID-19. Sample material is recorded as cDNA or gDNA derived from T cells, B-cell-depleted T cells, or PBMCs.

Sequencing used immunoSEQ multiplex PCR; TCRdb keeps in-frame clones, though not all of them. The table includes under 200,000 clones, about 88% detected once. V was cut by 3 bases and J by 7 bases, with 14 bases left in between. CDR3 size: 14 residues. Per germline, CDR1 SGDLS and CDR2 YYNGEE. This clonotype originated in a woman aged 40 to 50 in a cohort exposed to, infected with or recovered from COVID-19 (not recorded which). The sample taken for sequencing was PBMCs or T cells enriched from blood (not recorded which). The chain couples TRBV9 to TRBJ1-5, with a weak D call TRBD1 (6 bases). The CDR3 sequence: CASSDTGLGQPQHF. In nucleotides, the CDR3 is TGTGCCAGCAGCGATACAGGGTTAGGGCAGCCCCAGCATTTT.